The clone carrying this T cell receptor (beta chain) was detected many times. The antigen remains unidentified. The data were taken from a study of T cells in Graves' hyperthyroidism and ophthalmopathy. General study points: In blood, most of the thyroid clonotypes expanded above 0.001 were also present. A median around 6.8 months before onset, the model predicted ophthalmopathy.

The germline V gene has CDR1 DFQATT and CDR2 SNEGSKA (reference sequence). V lost 0 bases and J 4 bases, leaving 12 bases between the germline ends. CDR3 size: 14 residues. It was RNA transcripts that yielded the amplified TCR beta CDR3 regions. Primed by the HTBI set, a first-round RT-PCR was run on the TCR CDR3. Via MiXCR, TCRdb re-called the multiplex PCR reads, giving one row per CDR3 protein. The data show some 500,000 distinct CDR3 sequences, approximately 15% seen once. Sequencing was carried out using blood. The TCR originated in a woman in her late teens or twenties with Graves' hyperthyroidism. The chain recombines TRBV20-1 with TRBJ1-2; D perhaps matches TRBD1 (6 bases). The CDR3 loop is CSARDPRGAYGYTF. CDR3 in DNA: TGCAGTGCTAGAGATCCCAGGGGCGCCTATGGCTACACCTTC.